This T cell receptor (beta chain) appears in the sequencing data of a study of OX40 agonist ivuxolimab in advanced cancers. Measured with immunoSEQ multiplex PCR; TCRdb has only the in-frame clones, and not every one. The table lists fewer than 100,000 clones, about 89% of them singletons. Germline CDR1 MNHEY, CDR2 SVGAGI. CDR3 length: 15 amino acids. V lost 5 bases and J lost 0; bases outside the gene matches: 4. The chain carries TRBV6-5 and TRBJ1-1; 9 bases align to TRBD1. Here the sequenced sample was CD4+ or CD8+ T cells sorted from blood, taken in a trial of the OX40 agonist ivuxolimab. This clonotype originated in an adult with an advanced solid tumor such as melanoma, head and neck, liver or kidney cancer. The CDR3 sequence: CASSPRTGVNTEAFF. CDR3 nucleotides: TGTGCCAGCAGTCCCCGGACAGGGGTGAACACTGAAGCTTTCTTT.